A selection of T cell receptor beta chains follows, all from one sample in a study of regulatory T cells in long-lasting Graves disease. A single record per CDR3 protein comes from TCRdb applying MiXCR to the multiplex PCR reads. The table shows 430,000 or so distinct CDR3 sequences, with approximately 22% occurring only once. The sequences come from peripheral blood mononuclear cells (PBMCs), collected when the disease was refractory, from a patient treated with antithyroid drugs. The receptors originated from a female donor with Graves disease. Each CDR3 is given with its conserved first and last residue. D genes are given only for firm matches. Size is stated for part of the rows, as once, few or many counts, or as a class when the clone is expanded.

J gene: TRBJ2-3
D gene: TRBD2
V gene: TRBV10-3
clone size: .
CDR3 length: 19
CDR3 DNA: TGTGCCATCAGTGGGGGACTAGCGGGAGACCCCAAAAGCACAGATACGCAGTATTTT
CDR3 protein: CAISGGLAGDPKSTDTQYF

J gene: TRBJ1-1
D gene: .
V gene: TRBV6-1
clone size: many
CDR3 length: 15
CDR3 DNA: TGTGCCAGCAGTATGAACCGGGACCGTCGCACTGAAGCTTTCTTT
CDR3 protein: CASSMNRDRRTEAFF

J gene: TRBJ2-5
D gene: TRBD2
V gene: TRBV28
clone size: many
CDR3 length: 14
CDR3 DNA: TGTGCCAGCACCGGGACTAGCGGAGAAGAGACCCAGTACTTC
CDR3 protein: CASTGTSGEETQYF

J gene: TRBJ1-3
D gene: .
V gene: TRBV12-3/TRBV12-4
clone size: .
CDR3 length: 16
CDR3 DNA: TGTGCCAGCAGGCCACGGGACGGCTACTCTGGAAACACCATATATTTT
CDR3 protein: CASRPRDGYSGNTIYF

J gene: TRBJ1-1
D gene: .
V gene: TRBV28
clone size: .
CDR3 length: 15
CDR3 DNA: TGTGCCAGCAGTTTATGGGCCAGGGCAAACACTGAAGCTTTCTTT
CDR3 protein: CASSLWARANTEAFF

J gene: TRBJ2-5
D gene: .
V gene: TRBV29-1
clone size: few
CDR3 length: 15
CDR3 DNA: TGCAGCGCCGTTCCCGGGGCGCCCAGGACGGGGACCCAGTACTTC
CDR3 protein: CSAVPGAPRTGTQYF

J gene: TRBJ2-7
D gene: .
V gene: TRBV14
clone size: .
CDR3 length: 15
CDR3 DNA: TGTGCCAGCAGCCCTAACTGGCCCAGGGCCTACGAGCAGTACTTC
CDR3 protein: CASSPNWPRAYEQYF

J gene: TRBJ1-1
D gene: .
V gene: TRBV18
clone size: .
CDR3 length: 16
CDR3 DNA: TGTGCCAGCTCACCAATGGGGTCCGCCCCGAACACTGAAGCTTTCTTT
CDR3 protein: CASSPMGSAPNTEAFF

J gene: TRBJ2-7
D gene: .
V gene: TRBV27
clone size: few
CDR3 length: 14
CDR3 DNA: TGTGCCAGCAGGTCGGTCGGGGGTTCTGGCGAGCAGTACTTC
CDR3 protein: CASRSVGGSGEQYF

J gene: TRBJ1-1
D gene: .
V gene: TRBV3-1
clone size: .
CDR3 length: 14
CDR3 DNA: TGTGCCAGCAGCCAACTCCCAGCGAACACTGAAGCTTTCTTT
CDR3 protein: CASSQLPANTEAFF

J gene: TRBJ1-2
D gene: .
V gene: TRBV20-1
clone size: many
CDR3 length: 12
CDR3 DNA: TGCAGTGCTAGAGCGGACGCCTATGGCTACACCTTC
CDR3 protein: CSARADAYGYTF

J gene: TRBJ2-1
D gene: .
V gene: TRBV12-3/TRBV12-4
clone size: many
CDR3 length: 14
CDR3 DNA: TGTGCCAGCTGGACTGGAGGGGCAGTCAATGAGCAGTTCTTC
CDR3 protein: CASWTGGAVNEQFF

J gene: TRBJ1-2
D gene: .
V gene: TRBV19
clone size: .
CDR3 length: 14
CDR3 DNA: TGTGCCAGTAACCCGTGGGTGGACCACTATGGCTACACCTTC
CDR3 protein: CASNPWVDHYGYTF

J gene: TRBJ2-7
D gene: TRBD2
V gene: TRBV20-1
clone size: .
CDR3 length: 18
CDR3 DNA: TGCAGTGCTAAACTCTCAGGGATCCTAGCGGGAGTATTTGGCGAGCAGTACTTC
CDR3 protein: CSAKLSGILAGVFGEQYF

J gene: TRBJ2-2
D gene: TRBD1
V gene: TRBV3-1
clone size: few
CDR3 length: 12
CDR3 DNA: TGTGCCAGCAGCCAGGGACAGGGCGAGCTGTTTTTT
CDR3 protein: CASSQGQGELFF

J gene: TRBJ2-7
D gene: .
V gene: TRBV27
clone size: .
CDR3 length: 14
CDR3 DNA: TGTGCCAGCAGCCCCTTCGGCGGAGTCTACGAGCAGTACTTC
CDR3 protein: CASSPFGGVYEQYF

J gene: TRBJ1-4
D gene: .
V gene: TRBV9
clone size: .
CDR3 length: 14
CDR3 DNA: TGTGCCAGCAGCGTCAGGGGAGAGTCTGAAAAACTGTTTTTT
CDR3 protein: CASSVRGESEKLFF

J gene: TRBJ2-7
D gene: TRBD2
V gene: TRBV11-2
clone size: many
CDR3 length: 17
CDR3 DNA: TGTGCCAGCAGCTGGCCCCCTCGTAGCGGGAGTCTTAACGAGCAGTACTTC
CDR3 protein: CASSWPPRSGSLNEQYF

J gene: TRBJ2-7
D gene: .
V gene: TRBV6-1
clone size: many
CDR3 length: 12
CDR3 DNA: TGTGCCAGCTTAGCACAGGCCTACGAGCAGTACTTC
CDR3 protein: CASLAQAYEQYF

J gene: TRBJ2-7
D gene: .
V gene: TRBV5-6
clone size: .
CDR3 length: 14
CDR3 DNA: TGTGCCAGCAGCCCGATGACCCGGGTGGACGAGCAGTACTTC
CDR3 protein: CASSPMTRVDEQYF

J gene: TRBJ1-1
D gene: TRBD1
V gene: TRBV12-3/TRBV12-4
clone size: many
CDR3 length: 14
CDR3 DNA: TGTGCCAGCAGGTTATGGGACAGAGACACTGAAGCTTTCTTT
CDR3 protein: CASRLWDRDTEAFF

J gene: TRBJ2-3
D gene: TRBD2
V gene: TRBV28
clone size: few
CDR3 length: 15
CDR3 DNA: TGTGCCAGCAGTTTGGCTAGCGGGGAGCGAGATACGCAGTATTTT
CDR3 protein: CASSLASGERDTQYF

J gene: TRBJ2-7
D gene: .
V gene: TRBV12-3/TRBV12-4
clone size: many
CDR3 length: 12
CDR3 DNA: TGTGCCAGCGGGCCTACTAGGAACGAGCAGTACTTC
CDR3 protein: CASGPTRNEQYF

J gene: TRBJ2-2
D gene: .
V gene: TRBV28
clone size: few
CDR3 length: 15
CDR3 DNA: TGTGCCAGCAGTCCAAGATTGGGGGTCACCGGGGAGCTGTTTTTT
CDR3 protein: CASSPRLGVTGELFF

J gene: TRBJ1-2
D gene: .
V gene: TRBV2
clone size: many
CDR3 length: 12
CDR3 DNA: TGTGCCAGCAGTGAAGCAGACTATGGCTACACCTTC
CDR3 protein: CASSEADYGYTF

J gene: TRBJ2-2
D gene: TRBD1
V gene: TRBV15
clone size: .
CDR3 length: 14
CDR3 DNA: TGTGCCACTACAGGGGGCGGAGGCACCGGGGAGCTGTTTTTT
CDR3 protein: CATTGGGGTGELFF

J gene: TRBJ1-5
D gene: TRBD1
V gene: TRBV6-1
clone size: once
CDR3 length: 14
CDR3 DNA: TGTGCCAGCAGCCCGGGGGACAGGGGAGGGCCCCAGCATTTT
CDR3 protein: CASSPGDRGGPQHF

J gene: TRBJ2-3
D gene: .
V gene: TRBV7-2
clone size: few
CDR3 length: 14
CDR3 DNA: TGTGCCAGCAAAACAGGGTTAAGAACAGATACGCAGTATTTT
CDR3 protein: CASKTGLRTDTQYF

J gene: TRBJ1-5
D gene: TRBD1
V gene: TRBV12-3/TRBV12-4
clone size: once
CDR3 length: 17
CDR3 DNA: TGTGCCAGCAGTCCCACGGCAGGGGGCGGGGGCAATCAGCCCCAGCATTTT
CDR3 protein: CASSPTAGGGGNQPQHF

J gene: TRBJ2-2
D gene: TRBD2
V gene: TRBV20-1
clone size: .
CDR3 length: 15
CDR3 DNA: TGCAGTGCTAGAGATCCGCGGGAGGTAACCGGGGAGCTGGTTTTT
CDR3 protein: CSARDPREVTGELVF

J gene: TRBJ2-7
D gene: TRBD1
V gene: TRBV20-1
clone size: .
CDR3 length: 16
CDR3 DNA: TGCAGTGCTAGATCTCTCCTAGACAGGGCAATTGTCGAGCAGTACTTC
CDR3 protein: CSARSLLDRAIVEQYF

J gene: TRBJ2-1
D gene: .
V gene: TRBV19
clone size: .
CDR3 length: 18
CDR3 DNA: TGTGCCAGTAGTATAGATCGAGGACACGCAAGCTCCTACAATGAGCAGTTCTTC
CDR3 protein: CASSIDRGHASSYNEQFF

J gene: TRBJ2-5
D gene: .
V gene: TRBV20-1
clone size: many
CDR3 length: 14
CDR3 DNA: TGCAGTGCTAGAGATCTAATGATGGGAGGGACCCAGTACTTC
CDR3 protein: CSARDLMMGGTQYF

J gene: TRBJ2-1
D gene: TRBD2
V gene: TRBV12-3/TRBV12-4
clone size: few
CDR3 length: 15
CDR3 DNA: TGTGCCAGCAGTTTAGTTAGCGGGAAATACAATGAGCAGTTCTTC
CDR3 protein: CASSLVSGKYNEQFF

J gene: TRBJ1-2
D gene: .
V gene: TRBV7-2
clone size: .
CDR3 length: 16
CDR3 DNA: TGTGCCAGCAGCTTAGACATCATAATGTCACCCTATGGCTACACCTTC
CDR3 protein: CASSLDIIMSPYGYTF

J gene: TRBJ2-7
D gene: TRBD2
V gene: TRBV20-1
clone size: many
CDR3 length: 16
CDR3 DNA: TGCAGTGCTAGAGCGTCCGGTAGCGGGAGGCACGACGAGCAGTACTTC
CDR3 protein: CSARASGSGRHDEQYF

J gene: TRBJ2-7
D gene: TRBD1
V gene: TRBV11-1
clone size: few
CDR3 length: 14
CDR3 DNA: TGTGCCAGCAGCCCGGACAGGGGATACTACGAGCAGTACTTC
CDR3 protein: CASSPDRGYYEQYF

J gene: TRBJ2-7
D gene: .
V gene: TRBV7-9
clone size: .
CDR3 length: 11
CDR3 DNA: TGTGCCAGCAGCTTAGCGACCGAGCAGTACTTC
CDR3 protein: CASSLATEQYF

J gene: TRBJ2-5
D gene: .
V gene: TRBV27
clone size: many
CDR3 length: 15
CDR3 DNA: TGTGCCAGCAGCAGGGGATCCCCTGTCCAAGAGACCCAGTACTTC
CDR3 protein: CASSRGSPVQETQYF

J gene: TRBJ1-1
D gene: .
V gene: TRBV2
clone size: many
CDR3 length: 14
CDR3 DNA: TGTGCCGGCAAACGGATGCGCTCCGGGCCTGAAGCTTTCTTT
CDR3 protein: CAGKRMRSGPEAFF

J gene: TRBJ1-2
D gene: .
V gene: TRBV3-1
clone size: many
CDR3 length: 15
CDR3 DNA: TGTGCCAGCAGCCAAGATGTTGTCCACCTCTATGGCTACACCTTC
CDR3 protein: CASSQDVVHLYGYTF